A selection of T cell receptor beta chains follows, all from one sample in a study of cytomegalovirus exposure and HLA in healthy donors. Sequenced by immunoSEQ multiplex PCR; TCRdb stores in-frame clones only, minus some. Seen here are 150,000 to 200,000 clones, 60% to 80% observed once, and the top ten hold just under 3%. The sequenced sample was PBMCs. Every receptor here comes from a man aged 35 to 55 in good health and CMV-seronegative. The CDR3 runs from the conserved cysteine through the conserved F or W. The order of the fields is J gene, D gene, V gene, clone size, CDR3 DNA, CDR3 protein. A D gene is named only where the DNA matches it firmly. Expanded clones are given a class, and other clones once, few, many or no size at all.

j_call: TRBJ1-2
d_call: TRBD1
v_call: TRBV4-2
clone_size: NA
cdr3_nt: TGTGCCAGCAGCCTAGACAGGGGGGTGGGGGGCTACACCTTC
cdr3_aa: CASSLDRGVGGYTF

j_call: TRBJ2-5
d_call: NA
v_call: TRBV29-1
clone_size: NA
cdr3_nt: TGCAGCGTTGACCGGGACACCTACCAAGAGACCCAGTACTTC
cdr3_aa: CSVDRDTYQETQYF

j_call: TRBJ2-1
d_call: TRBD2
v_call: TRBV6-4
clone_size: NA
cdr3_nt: TGTGCCAGCATAGCTAGCGGGAGACCCAATGAGCAGTTCTTC
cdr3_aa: CASIASGRPNEQFF

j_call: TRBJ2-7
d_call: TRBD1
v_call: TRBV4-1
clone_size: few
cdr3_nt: TGCGCCAGCAGCTATACCGGGACAGGGGAAAACTACGAGCAGTACTTC
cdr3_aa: CASSYTGTGENYEQYF

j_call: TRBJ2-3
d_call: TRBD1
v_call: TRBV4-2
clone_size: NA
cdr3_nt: TGTGCCAGCAGCCAAGAAGGCCTGAGGGGCGAGGGGGCCCCTACAGATACGCAGTATTTT
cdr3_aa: CASSQEGLRGEGAPTDTQYF

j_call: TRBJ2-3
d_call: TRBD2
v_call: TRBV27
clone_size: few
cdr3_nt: TGTGCCAGCAGAGGACTAGCGAATTCCCGCACAGATACGCAGTATTTT
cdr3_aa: CASRGLANSRTDTQYF

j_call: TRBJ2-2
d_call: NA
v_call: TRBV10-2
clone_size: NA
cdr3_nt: TGCGCCAGCAGTGAGTGGGCGTCGAACACCGGGGAGCTGTTTTTT
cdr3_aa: CASSEWASNTGELFF

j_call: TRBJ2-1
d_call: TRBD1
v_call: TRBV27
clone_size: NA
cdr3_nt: TGTGCCAGCAGCACAGGGGCTAGAAGCTTGAATGAGCAGTTCTTC
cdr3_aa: CASSTGARSLNEQFF

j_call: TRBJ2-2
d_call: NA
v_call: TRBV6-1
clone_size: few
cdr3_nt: TGTGCCAGCAGTGATGGACTGTCCGCACTCACCGGGGAGCTGTTTTTT
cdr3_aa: CASSDGLSALTGELFF

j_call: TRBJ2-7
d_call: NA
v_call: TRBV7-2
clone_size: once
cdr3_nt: TGTGCCAGCAGCTTAGCGGGAGTGACCTACGAGCAGTACTTC
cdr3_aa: CASSLAGVTYEQYF

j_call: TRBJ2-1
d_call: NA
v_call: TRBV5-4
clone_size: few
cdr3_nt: TGTGCCAGCAGATCCGTAACGGGAGATCCATACAATGAGCAGTTCTTC
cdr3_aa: CASRSVTGDPYNEQFF

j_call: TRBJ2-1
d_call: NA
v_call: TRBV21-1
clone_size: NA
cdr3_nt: TGTGCCAGCAGCGGGAGGAACACCTACAATGAGCAGTTCTTC
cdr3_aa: CASSGRNTYNEQFF

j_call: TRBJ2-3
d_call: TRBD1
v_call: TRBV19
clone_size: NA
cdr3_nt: TGTGCCAGTAGTATAGATCGGAGACAGGGCACGCAGTATTTT
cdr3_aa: CASSIDRRQGTQYF

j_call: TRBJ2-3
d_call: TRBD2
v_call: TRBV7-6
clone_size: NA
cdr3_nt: TGTGCCAGCAGCTTATCTAGCGGGGGTAATACAGATACGCAGTATTTT
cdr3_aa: CASSLSSGGNTDTQYF

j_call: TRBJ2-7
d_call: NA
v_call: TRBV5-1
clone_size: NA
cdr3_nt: TGCGCCAGCAGCTTCGACAGGTCGCCGCAGTACTTC
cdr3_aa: CASSFDRSPQYF

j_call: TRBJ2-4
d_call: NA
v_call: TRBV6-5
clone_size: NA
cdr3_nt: TGTGCCAGCAGGACATCTCGCGGGGCGGGAAACATTCAGTACTTC
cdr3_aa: CASRTSRGAGNIQYF

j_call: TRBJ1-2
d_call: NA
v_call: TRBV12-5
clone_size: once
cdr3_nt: TGTGCTAGTGGTTTGTTCGGCGGGGGACTGCGCTATGGCTACACCTTC
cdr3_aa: CASGLFGGGLRYGYTF

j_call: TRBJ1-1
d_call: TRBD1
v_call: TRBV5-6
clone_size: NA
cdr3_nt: TGTGCCAGCAGGCCCCGGGACAGGGGCTTTAACACTGAAGCTTTCTTT
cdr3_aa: CASRPRDRGFNTEAFF

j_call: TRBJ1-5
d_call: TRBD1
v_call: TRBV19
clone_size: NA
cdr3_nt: TGTGCCATTTCTAGACAGGGCCTAAATCAGCCCCAGCATTTT
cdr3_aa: CAISRQGLNQPQHF

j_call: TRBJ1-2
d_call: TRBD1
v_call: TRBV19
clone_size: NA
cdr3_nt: TGTGCCAGTAGTAGAATGGGACAGCTCTATGGCTACACCTTC
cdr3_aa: CASSRMGQLYGYTF

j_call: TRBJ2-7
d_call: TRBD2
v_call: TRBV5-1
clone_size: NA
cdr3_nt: TGCGCCAGCAGCTTCGACCCGTTACTAGCGGGAGAATTCGAGCAGTACTTC
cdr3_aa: CASSFDPLLAGEFEQYF

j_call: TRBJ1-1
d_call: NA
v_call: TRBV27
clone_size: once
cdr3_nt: TGTGCCAGCAGTTCCGACGCGTCGGGCACTGAAGCTTTCTTT
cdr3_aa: CASSSDASGTEAFF

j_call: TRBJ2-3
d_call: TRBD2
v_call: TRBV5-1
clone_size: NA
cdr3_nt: TGCGCCAGCAGCAGACTAGCGGGGGAAACCAGCACAGATACGCAGTATTTT
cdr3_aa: CASSRLAGETSTDTQYF

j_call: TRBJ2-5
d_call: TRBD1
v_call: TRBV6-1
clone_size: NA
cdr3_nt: TGTGCCAGCAGAACGGACAGGGCTGGAGAGACCCAGTACTTC
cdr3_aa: CASRTDRAGETQYF

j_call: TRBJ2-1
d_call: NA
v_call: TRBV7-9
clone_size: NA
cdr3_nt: TGTGCCAGTTCATTTCGGGGGAGGGGGGCAAATGAGCAGTTCTTC
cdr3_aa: CASSFRGRGANEQFF

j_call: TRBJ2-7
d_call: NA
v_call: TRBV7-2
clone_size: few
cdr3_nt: TGTGCCAGCAGCTTAGGTGGAGGAAAGGGAGCCGAGCAGTACTTC
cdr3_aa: CASSLGGGKGAEQYF

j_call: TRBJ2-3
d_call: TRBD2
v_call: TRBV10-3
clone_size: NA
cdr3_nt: TGTGCCATCAGTGGACTAGCGGGGTTAGATACGCAGTATTTT
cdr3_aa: CAISGLAGLDTQYF

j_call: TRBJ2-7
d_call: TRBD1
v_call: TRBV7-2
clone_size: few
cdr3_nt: TGTGCCAGCAGCTTAGTGGGGGCAGGGGGCTACGAGCAGTACTTC
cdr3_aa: CASSLVGAGGYEQYF

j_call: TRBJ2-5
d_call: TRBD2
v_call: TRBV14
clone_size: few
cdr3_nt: TGTGCCAGCAGCTCGTGGACTAGCGGGAGCCAAGAGACCCAGTACTTC
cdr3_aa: CASSSWTSGSQETQYF

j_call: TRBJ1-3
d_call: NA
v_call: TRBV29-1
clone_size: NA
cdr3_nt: TGCAGCGTTGAAGTCGGAGGAGGAAACACCATATATTTT
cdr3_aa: CSVEVGGGNTIYF

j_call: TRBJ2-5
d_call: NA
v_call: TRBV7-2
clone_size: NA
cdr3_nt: TGTGCCAGCAGCTTCAGGGTCCAAGAGACCCAGTACTTC
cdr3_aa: CASSFRVQETQYF

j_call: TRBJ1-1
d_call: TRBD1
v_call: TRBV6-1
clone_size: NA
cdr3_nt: TGTGCCAGCAACCTGGACAGGGAGGGCACTGAAGCTTTCTTT
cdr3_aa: CASNLDREGTEAFF

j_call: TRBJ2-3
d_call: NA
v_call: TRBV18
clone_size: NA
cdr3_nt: TGTGCCAGCTCTCTTGACAACACAGATACGCAGTATTTT
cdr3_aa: CASSLDNTDTQYF

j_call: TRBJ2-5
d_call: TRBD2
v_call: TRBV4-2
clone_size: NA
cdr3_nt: TGTGCCAGCAGCCAAGATAGGGTAACTAGCGGGAGGTGGCCCCAAGAGACCCAGTACTTC
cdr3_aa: CASSQDRVTSGRWPQETQYF

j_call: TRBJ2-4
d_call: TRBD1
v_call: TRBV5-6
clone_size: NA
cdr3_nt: TGTGCCAGCAGCTCCCGGGACAGAACGTTCCTTCAGTACTTC
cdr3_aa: CASSSRDRTFLQYF

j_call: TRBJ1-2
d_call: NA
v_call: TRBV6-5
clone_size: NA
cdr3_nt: TGTGCCACCTCTCCCCGACAGGACTCTTACTATGGCTACACCTTC
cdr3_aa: CATSPRQDSYYGYTF

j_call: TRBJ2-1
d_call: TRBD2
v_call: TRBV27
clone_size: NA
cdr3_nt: TGTGCCAGCAGTCCGTGGACTAGCGGGAACTACAATGAGCAGTTCTTC
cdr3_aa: CASSPWTSGNYNEQFF

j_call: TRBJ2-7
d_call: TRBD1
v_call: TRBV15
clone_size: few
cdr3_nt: TGTGCCACCAGCAGAGAAGGTTCAGGGGGCCACGAGCAGTACTTC
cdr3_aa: CATSREGSGGHEQYF

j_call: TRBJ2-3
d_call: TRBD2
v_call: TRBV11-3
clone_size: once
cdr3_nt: TGTGCCAGCAGCTTGGGGACTAGCGGGAGTGTTGTAGATACGCAGTATTTT
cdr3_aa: CASSLGTSGSVVDTQYF

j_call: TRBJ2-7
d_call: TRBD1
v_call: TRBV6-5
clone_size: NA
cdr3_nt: TGTGCCAGCAGTTACCTCGACAGGGGCTACGAGCAGTACTTC
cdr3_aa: CASSYLDRGYEQYF

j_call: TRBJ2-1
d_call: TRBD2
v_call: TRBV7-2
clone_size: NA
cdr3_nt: TGTGCCAGCAGCTTGGGAGGGAACCCCTACAATGAGCAGTTCTTC
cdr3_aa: CASSLGGNPYNEQFF

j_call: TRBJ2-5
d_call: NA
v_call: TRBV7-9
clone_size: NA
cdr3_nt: TGTGCCAGCAGCCCTGGACAGTGGGAGACCCAGTACTTC
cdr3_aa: CASSPGQWETQYF

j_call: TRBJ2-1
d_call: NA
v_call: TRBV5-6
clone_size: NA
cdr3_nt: TGTGCCAGCAGCTTGGGGGGAGACTCCTACAATGAGCAGTTCTTC
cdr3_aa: CASSLGGDSYNEQFF

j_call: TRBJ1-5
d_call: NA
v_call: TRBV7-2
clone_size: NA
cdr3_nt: TGTGCCAGTAGCGACACGGGGAGCAATCAGCCCCAGCATTTT
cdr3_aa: CASSDTGSNQPQHF

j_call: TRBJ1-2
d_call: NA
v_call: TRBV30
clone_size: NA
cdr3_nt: TGTGCCTGGATGGACAGCCCTAACTATGGCTACACCTTC
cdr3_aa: CAWMDSPNYGYTF